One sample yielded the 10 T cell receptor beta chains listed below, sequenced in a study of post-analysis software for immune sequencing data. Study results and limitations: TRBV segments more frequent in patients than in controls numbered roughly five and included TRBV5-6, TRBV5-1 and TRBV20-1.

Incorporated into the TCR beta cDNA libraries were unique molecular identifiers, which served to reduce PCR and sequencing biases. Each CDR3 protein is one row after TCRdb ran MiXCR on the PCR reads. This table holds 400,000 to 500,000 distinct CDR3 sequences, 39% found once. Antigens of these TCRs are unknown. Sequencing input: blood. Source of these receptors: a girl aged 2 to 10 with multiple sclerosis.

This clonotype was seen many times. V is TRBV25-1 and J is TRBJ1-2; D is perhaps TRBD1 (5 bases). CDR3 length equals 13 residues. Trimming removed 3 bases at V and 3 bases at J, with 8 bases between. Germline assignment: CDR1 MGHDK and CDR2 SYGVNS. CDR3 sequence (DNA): TGTGCCAGCAGTGAGGGGGGTGACTATGGCTACACCTTC. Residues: CASSEGGDYGYTF.

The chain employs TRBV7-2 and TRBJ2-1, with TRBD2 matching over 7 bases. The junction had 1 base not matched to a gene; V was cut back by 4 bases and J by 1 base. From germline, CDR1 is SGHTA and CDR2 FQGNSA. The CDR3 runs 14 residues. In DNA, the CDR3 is TGTGCCAGCAGCTGCGGGGGTTCCTACAATGAGCAGTTCTTC. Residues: CASSCGGSYNEQFF.

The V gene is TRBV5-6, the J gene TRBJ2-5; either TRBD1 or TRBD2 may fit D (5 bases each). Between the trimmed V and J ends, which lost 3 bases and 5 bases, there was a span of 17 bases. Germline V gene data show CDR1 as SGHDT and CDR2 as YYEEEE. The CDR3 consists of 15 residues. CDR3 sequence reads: CASSSDFGGRETQYF. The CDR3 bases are TGTGCCAGCAGCTCCGACTTTGGGGGAAGGGAGACCCAGTACTTC.

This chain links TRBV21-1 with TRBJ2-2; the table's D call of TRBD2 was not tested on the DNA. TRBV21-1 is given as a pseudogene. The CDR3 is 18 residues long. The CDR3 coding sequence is TGTGCCAGTAGCAAAGCGCTTCCGGCAGGGATGAACACCGGGGAGCTGTTTTTT. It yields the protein CASSKALPAGMNTGELFF.

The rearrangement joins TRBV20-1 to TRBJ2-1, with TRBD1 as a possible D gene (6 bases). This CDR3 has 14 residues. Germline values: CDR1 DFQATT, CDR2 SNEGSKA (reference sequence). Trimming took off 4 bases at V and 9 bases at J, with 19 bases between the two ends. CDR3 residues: CSAILGTSRGEQFF. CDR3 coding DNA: TGCAGTGCTATATTGGGGACATCTAGGGGTGAGCAGTTCTTC.

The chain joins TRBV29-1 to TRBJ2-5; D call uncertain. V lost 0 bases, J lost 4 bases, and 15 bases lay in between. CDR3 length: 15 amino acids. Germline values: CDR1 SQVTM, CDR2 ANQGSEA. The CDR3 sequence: CSVEDHVDGRETQYF. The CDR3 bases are TGCAGCGTTGAAGATCACGTAGACGGACGAGAGACCCAGTACTTC.

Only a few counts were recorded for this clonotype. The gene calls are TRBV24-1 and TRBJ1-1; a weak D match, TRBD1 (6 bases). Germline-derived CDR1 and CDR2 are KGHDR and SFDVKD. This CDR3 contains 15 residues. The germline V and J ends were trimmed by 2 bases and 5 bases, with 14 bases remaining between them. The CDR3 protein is CATSDSTTGLTEAFF. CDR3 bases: TGTGCCACCAGTGATTCAACTACAGGGCTGACTGAAGCTTTCTTT.

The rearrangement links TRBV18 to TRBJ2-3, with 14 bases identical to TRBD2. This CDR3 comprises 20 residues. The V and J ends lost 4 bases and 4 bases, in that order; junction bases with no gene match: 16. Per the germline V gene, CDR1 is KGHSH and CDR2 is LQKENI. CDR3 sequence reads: CASSLPTSGRAAPTPDTQYF. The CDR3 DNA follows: TGTGCCAGCTCACTACCGACTAGCGGGAGGGCCGCCCCGACGCCAGATACGCAGTATTTT.

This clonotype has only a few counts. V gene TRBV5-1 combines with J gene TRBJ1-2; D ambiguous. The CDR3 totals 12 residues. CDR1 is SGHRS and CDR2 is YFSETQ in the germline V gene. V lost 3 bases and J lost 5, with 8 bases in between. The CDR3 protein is CASSSSRYGYTF. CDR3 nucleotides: TGCGCCAGCAGCTCATCACGTTATGGCTACACCTTC.

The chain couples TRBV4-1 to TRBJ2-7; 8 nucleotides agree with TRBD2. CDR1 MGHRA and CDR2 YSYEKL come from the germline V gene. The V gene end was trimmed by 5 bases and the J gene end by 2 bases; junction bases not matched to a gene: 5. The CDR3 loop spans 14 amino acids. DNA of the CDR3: TGCGCCAGCAGCTATCCGGGGGGGACCTACGAGCAGTACTTC. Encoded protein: CASSYPGGTYEQYF.